This TCR beta chain was profiled in a study of T cell changes during pregnancy in multiple sclerosis. This table comes from immunoSEQ multiplex PCR, and its TCRdb copy is limited to in-frame clones, with some not included. Among tens of thousands of clones, more than 85% were seen once, and the ten largest hold 2.6%. With 4 bases removed from V and 8 bases from J, the gap between germline ends came to 17 bases. The CDR3 runs to 14 residues. The germline CDR1 and CDR2 sequences are SEHNR and FQNEAQ (reference sequence). The receptor comes from a female donor with multiple sclerosis, enrolled in a pregnancy study. Sequencing was performed on CD8+ T cells from peripheral blood mononuclear cells, taken in the third trimester of pregnancy. This rearrangement joins TRBV7-9 to TRBJ1-2; the D gene is possibly TRBD1 (6 bases). CDR3 in amino acids: CASSSTDRRLGYTF. The CDR3 DNA is TGTGCCAGCAGCTCAACCGACAGGCGGTTGGGCTACACCTTC.